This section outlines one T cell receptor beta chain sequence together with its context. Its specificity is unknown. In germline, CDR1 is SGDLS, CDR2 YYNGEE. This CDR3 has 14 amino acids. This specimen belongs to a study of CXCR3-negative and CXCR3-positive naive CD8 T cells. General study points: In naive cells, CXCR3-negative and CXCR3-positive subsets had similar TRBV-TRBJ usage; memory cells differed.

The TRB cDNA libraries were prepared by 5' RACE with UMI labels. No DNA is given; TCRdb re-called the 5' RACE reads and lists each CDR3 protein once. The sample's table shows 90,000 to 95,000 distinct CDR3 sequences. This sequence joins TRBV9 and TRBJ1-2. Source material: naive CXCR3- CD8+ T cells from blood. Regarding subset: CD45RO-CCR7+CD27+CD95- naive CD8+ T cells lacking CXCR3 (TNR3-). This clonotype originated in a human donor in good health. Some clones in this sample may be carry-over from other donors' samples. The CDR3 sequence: CASSPRGVSDGYTF.